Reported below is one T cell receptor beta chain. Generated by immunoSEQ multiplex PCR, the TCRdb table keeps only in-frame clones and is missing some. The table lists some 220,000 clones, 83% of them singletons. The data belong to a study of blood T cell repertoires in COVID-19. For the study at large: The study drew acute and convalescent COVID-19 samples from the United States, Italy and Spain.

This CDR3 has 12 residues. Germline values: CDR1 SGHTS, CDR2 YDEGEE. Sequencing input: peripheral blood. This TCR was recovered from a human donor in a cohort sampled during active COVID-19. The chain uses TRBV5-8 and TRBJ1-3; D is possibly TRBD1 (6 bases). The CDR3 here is CADRSSGNTIYF. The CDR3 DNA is TGTGCAGACAGGAGCTCTGGAAACACCATATATTTT.